This T cell receptor (beta chain) was captured in a study of T-cell reconstitution after alpha-beta-depleted transplantation in children (dated by TCRdb to 2016 to 2018). Looking at the study overall: Using TCR repertoire profiling, the study quantitatively followed how T-cell immune reconstitution unfolded in children after TCRalphabeta/CD19-depleted allogeneic hematopoietic cell transplantation.

Receptors were amplified or captured by PCR. The sequencing machine was an Illumina HiSeq 2500. TCR library preparation used molecular barcoding, with unique molecular identifiers applied to normalize quantification of the TCRbeta repertoire. Using fastp trimming at Q25 and MiXCR clonotype assembly, TCRdb reanalyzed the public sequencing data and kept in-frame beta chains. Each CDR3 protein gets just one entry, which takes the most common genes and DNA from the rows behind it. In all, the sample holds some 530,000 distinct CDR3 sequences, and about an eighth of those were seen once. 5% to 6% of the sample comes from the top ten. This clonotype was recorded a few times. There is no known antigen for this receptor. No much larger clone is present one base from it, and per-base qualities are unavailable. The TCR sequence derives from a human donor who donated a stem cell graft to a child with combined immunodeficiency. Material: PBMCs from the stem cell graft donor, obtained from the stem cell graft.

For the CDR3, the sequence is CASSLTRDSKAFF. The sequenced DNA: TGTGCCAGCAGTTTAACCCGGGACAGCAAAGCTTTCTTT. In this chain, TRBV6-5 is recombined with TRBJ1-1; 7 middle bases align to TRBD1. CDR1 and CDR2, looked up from the germline V gene, are MNHEY and SVGAGI. Ends trimmed: V by 4 bases, J by 9 bases; bases unmatched to a gene: 8. Taken from cysteine to phenylalanine, the CDR3 has 13 residues. The entry retains the CDR3 DNA only, 39 bases that are in frame from base 1.